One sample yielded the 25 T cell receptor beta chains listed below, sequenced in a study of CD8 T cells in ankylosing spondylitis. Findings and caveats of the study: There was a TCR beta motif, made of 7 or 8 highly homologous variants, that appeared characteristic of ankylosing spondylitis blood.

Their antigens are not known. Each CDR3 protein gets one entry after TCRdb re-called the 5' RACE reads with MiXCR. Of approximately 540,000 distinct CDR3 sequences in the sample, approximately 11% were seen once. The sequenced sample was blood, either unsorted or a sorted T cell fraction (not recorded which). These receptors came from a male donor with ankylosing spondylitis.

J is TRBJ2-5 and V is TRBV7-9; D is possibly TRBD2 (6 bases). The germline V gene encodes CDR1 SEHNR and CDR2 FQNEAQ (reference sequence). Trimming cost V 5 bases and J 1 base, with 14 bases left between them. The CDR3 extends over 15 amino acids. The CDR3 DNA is TGTGCCAGCAGCCGAGCTTTGGGGGGCCAAGAGACCCAGTACTTC. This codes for CASSRALGGQETQYF.

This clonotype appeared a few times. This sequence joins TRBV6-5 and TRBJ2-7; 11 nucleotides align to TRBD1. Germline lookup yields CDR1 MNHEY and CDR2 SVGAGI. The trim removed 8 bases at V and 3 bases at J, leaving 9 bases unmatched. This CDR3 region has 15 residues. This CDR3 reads CASVGGTGGFYEQYV. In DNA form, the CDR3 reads TGTGCCAGCGTTGGGGGGACAGGGGGTTTCTACGAGCAGTACGTC.

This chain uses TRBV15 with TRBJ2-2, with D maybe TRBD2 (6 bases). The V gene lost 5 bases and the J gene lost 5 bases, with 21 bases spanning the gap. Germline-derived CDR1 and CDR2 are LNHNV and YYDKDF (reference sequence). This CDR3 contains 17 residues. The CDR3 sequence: CATSRGVGGVGTGELFF. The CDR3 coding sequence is TGTGCCACCAGCCGTGGCGTGGGGGGAGTAGGGACCGGGGAGCTGTTTTTT.

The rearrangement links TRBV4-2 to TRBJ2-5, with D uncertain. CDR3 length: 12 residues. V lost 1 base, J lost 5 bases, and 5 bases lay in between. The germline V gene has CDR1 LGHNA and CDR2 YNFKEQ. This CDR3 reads CASSQASETQYF. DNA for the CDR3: TGTGCCAGCAGCCAAGCGAGTGAGACCCAGTACTTC.

The CDR3 nucleotides are TGCGCCAGCAGCTCGGGACAGCTTCACGAGCAGTACTTC. Protein: CASSSGQLHEQYF. The chain couples TRBV5-1 to TRBJ2-7; 7 bases line up with TRBD1. The germline V gene encodes CDR1 SGHRS and CDR2 YFSETQ. V gave up 3 bases and J gave up 5 bases; unmatched junction bases: 5. The CDR3 is 13 residues long.

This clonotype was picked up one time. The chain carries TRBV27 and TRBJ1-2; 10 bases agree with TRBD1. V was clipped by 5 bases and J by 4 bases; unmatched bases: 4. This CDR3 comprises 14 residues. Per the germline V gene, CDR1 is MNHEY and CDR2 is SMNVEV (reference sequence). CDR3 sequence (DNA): TGTGCCAGCAGTCCCGACAGGGGGCCCTATGGCTACACCTTC. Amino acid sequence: CASSPDRGPYGYTF.

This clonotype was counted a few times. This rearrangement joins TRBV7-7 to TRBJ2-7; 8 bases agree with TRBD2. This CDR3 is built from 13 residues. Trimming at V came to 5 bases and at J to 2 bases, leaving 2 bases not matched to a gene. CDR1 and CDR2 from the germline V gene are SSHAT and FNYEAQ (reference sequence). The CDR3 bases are TGTGCCAGCAGCGAGGGACTAGCCTACGAGCAGTACTTC. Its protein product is CASSEGLAYEQYF.

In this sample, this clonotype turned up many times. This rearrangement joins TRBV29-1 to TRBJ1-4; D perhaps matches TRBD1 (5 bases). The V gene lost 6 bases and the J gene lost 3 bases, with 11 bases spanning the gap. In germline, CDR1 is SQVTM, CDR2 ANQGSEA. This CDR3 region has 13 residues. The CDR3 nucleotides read TGCAGCGTACGGGACCTCGCTAATGAAAAACTGTTTTTT. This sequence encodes CSVRDLANEKLFF.

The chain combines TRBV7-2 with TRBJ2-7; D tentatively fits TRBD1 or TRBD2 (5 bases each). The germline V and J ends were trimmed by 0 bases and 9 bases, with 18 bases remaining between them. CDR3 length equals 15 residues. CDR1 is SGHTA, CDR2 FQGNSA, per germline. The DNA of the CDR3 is TGTGCCAGCAGCTTAGCGGCCTTTGGGTCTGGGGGGCAGTACTTC. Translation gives CASSLAAFGSGGQYF.

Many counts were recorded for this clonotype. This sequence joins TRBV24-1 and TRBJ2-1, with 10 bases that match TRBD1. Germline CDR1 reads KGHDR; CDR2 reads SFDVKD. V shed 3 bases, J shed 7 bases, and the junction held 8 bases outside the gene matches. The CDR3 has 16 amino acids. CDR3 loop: CATSDRSGTGVNEQFF. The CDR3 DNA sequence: TGTGCCACCAGTGATCGCTCCGGGACAGGGGTGAATGAGCAGTTCTTC.

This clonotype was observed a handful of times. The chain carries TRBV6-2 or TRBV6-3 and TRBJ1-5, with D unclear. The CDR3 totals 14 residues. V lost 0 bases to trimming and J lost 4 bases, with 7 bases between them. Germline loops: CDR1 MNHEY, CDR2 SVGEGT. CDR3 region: CASSYSGKNQPQHF. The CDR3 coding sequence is TGTGCCAGCAGTTACTCGGGCAAAAATCAGCCCCAGCATTTT.

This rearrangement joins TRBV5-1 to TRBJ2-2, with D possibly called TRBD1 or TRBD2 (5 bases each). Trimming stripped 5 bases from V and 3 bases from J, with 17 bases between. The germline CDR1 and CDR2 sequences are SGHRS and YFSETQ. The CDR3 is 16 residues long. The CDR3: CASSSIGTDHTGELFF. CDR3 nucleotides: TGCGCCAGCAGTTCTATTGGGACGGATCACACCGGGGAGCTGTTTTTT.

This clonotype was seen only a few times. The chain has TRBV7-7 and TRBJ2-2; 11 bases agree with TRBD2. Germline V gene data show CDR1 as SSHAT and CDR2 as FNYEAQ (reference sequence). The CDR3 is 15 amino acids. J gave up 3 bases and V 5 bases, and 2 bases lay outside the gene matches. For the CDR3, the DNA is TGTGCCAGCAGCCCTAGCGGGAGGTACACCGGGGAGCTGTTTTTT. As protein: CASSPSGRYTGELFF.

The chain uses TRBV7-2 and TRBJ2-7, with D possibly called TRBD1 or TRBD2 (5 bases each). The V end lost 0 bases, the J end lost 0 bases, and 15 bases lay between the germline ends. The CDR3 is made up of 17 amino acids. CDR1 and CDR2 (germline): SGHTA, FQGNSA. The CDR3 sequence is CASSLAEVTESSYEQYF. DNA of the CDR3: TGTGCCAGCAGCTTAGCGGAGGTGACAGAGAGCTCCTACGAGCAGTACTTC.

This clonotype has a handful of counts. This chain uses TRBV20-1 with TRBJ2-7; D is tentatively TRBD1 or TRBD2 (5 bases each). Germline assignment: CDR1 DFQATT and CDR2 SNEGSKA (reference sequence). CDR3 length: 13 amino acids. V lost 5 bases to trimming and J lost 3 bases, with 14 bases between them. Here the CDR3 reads CSASPGPYYEQYV. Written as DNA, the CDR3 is TGCAGTGCTTCTCCGGGACCCTACTACGAGCAGTACGTC.

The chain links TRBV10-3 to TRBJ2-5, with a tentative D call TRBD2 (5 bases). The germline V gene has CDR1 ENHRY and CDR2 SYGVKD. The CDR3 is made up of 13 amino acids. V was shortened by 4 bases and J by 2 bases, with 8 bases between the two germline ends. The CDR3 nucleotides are TGTGCCATCAGTGGAAGGGAGCAAGAGACCCAGTACTTC. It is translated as CAISGREQETQYF.

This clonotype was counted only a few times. This CDR3 reads CASSLADPQETQYF. CDR3 bases: TGCGCCAGCAGCTTGGCGGACCCTCAAGAGACCCAGTACTTC. This chain uses TRBV5-1 with TRBJ2-5; D is unclear. V shed 0 bases and J shed 2 bases, with 8 bases lying between them. Germline CDR1 is SGHRS and CDR2 is YFSETQ. The CDR3 is made up of 14 amino acids.

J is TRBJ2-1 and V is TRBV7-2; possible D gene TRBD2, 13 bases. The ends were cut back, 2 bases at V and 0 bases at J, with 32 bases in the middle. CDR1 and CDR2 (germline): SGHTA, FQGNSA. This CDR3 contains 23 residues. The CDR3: CASSLPGQGALRTSGSSYNEQFF. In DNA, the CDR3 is TGTGCCAGCAGCTTACCGGGACAGGGGGCTTTACGGACTAGCGGGAGCTCCTACAATGAGCAGTTCTTC.

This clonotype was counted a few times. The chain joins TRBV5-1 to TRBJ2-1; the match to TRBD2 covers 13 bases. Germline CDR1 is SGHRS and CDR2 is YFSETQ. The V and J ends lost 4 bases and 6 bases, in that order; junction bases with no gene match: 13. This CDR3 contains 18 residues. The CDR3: CASSTGLAGANRVNEQFF. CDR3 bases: TGCGCCAGCAGCACCGGACTAGCGGGAGCAAATCGGGTCAATGAGCAGTTCTTC.

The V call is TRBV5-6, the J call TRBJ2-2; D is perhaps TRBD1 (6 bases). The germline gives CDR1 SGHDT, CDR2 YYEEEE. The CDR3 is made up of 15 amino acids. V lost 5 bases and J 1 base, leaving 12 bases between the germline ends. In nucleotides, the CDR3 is TGTGCCAGCAGACCCAGGGGCGTGAACACCGGGGAGCTGTTTTTT. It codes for CASRPRGVNTGELFF.

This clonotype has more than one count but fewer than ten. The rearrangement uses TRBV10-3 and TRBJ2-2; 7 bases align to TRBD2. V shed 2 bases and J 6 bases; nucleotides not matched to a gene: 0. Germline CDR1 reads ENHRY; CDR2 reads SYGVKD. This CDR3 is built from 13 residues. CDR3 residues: CAISEREAGELFF. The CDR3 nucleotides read TGTGCCATCAGTGAGCGGGAGGCCGGGGAGCTGTTTTTT.

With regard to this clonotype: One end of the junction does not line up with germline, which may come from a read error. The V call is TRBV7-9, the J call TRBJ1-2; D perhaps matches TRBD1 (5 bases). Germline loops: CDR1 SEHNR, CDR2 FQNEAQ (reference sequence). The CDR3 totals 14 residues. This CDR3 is CATSPAWGDYDYTF. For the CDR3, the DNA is TGTGCCACTTCGCCGGCATGGGGGGATTATGACTACACCTTC.

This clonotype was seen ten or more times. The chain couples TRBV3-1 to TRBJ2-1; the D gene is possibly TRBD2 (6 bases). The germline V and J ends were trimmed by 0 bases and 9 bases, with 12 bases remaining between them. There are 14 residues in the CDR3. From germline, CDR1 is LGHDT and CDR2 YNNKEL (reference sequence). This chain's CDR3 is CASSQDTLAGEQFF. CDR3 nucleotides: TGTGCCAGCAGCCAAGATACACTAGCAGGTGAGCAGTTCTTC.

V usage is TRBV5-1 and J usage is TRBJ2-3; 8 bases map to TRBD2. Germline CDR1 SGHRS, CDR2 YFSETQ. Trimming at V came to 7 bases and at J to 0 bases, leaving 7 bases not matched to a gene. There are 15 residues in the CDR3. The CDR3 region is CASGLSGSSTDTQYF. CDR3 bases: TGCGCCAGCGGGCTCAGCGGGAGTAGCACAGATACGCAGTATTTT. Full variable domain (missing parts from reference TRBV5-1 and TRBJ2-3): KAGVTQTPRYLIKTRGQQVTLSCSPISGHRSVSWYQQTPGQGLQFLFEYFSETQRNKGNFPGRFSGRQFSNSRSEMNVSTLELGDSALYLCASGLSGSSTDTQYFGPGTRLTVL.

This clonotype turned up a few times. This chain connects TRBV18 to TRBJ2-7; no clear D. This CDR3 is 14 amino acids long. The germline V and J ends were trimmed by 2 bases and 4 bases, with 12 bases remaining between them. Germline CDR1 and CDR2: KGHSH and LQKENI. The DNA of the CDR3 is TGTGCCAGCTCACCAGGGGTGTCCGGATACGAGCAGTACGTC. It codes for CASSPGVSGYEQYV.